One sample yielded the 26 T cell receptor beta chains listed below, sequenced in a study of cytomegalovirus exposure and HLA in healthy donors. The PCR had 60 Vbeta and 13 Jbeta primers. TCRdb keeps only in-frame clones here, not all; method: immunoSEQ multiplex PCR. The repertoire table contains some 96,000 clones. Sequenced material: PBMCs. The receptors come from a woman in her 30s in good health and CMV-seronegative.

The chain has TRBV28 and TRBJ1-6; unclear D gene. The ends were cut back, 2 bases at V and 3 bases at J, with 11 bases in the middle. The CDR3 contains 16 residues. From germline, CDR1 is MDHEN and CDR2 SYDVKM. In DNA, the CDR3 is TGTGCCAGCAGTTTACATGACGGACTCTATAATTCACCCCTCCACTTT. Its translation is CASSLHDGLYNSPLHF.

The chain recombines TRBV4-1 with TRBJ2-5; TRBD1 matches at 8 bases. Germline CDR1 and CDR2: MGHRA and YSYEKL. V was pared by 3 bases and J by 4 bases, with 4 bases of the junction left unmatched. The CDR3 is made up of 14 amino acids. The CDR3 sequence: CASSQVQGVETQYF. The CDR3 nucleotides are TGCGCCAGCAGCCAGGTACAGGGGGTAGAGACCCAGTACTTC.

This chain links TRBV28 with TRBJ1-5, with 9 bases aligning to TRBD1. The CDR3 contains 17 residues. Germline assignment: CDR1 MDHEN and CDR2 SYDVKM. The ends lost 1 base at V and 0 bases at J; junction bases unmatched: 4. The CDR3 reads CASSLFRGQGSNQPQHF. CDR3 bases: TGTGCCAGCAGTTTATTTCGGGGACAGGGTAGCAATCAGCCCCAGCATTTT.

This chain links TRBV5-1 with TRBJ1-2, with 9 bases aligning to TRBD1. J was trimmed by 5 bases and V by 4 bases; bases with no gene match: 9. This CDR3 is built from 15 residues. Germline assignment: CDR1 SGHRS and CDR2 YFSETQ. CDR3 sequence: CASSMSGTGYYGYTF. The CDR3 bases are TGCGCCAGCAGCATGTCCGGGACAGGGTATTATGGCTACACCTTC.

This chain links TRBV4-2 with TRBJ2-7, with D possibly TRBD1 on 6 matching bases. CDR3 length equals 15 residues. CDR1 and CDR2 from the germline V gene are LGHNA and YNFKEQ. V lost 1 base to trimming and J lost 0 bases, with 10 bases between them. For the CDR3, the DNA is TGTGCCAGCAGCCAAGTACAGGACAGCTCCTACGAGCAGTACTTC. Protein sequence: CASSQVQDSSYEQYF.

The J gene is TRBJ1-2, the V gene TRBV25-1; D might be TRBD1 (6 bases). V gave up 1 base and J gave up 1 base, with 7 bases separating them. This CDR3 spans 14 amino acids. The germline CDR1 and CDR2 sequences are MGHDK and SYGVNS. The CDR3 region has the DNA TGTGCCAGCAGTGAATTAGGGGGTAACTATGGCTACACCTTC. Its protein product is CASSELGGNYGYTF.

The CDR3 region is CASSFSQGALHF. In DNA, the CDR3 is TGTGCCAGCAGTTTCTCCCAGGGTGCATTGCATTTT. This chain uses TRBV27 with TRBJ1-5, with D maybe TRBD1 (5 bases). V shed 3 bases and J shed 15 bases, with 15 bases lying between them. This CDR3 spans 12 amino acids. Germline-derived CDR1 and CDR2 are MNHEY and SMNVEV (reference sequence).

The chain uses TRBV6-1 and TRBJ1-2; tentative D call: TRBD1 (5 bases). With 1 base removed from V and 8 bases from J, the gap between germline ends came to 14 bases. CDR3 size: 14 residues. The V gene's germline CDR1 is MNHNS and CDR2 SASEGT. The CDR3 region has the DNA TGTGCCAGCAGTGAAGGCGGAGGGGCGGAAGGCTACACCTTC. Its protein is CASSEGGGAEGYTF.

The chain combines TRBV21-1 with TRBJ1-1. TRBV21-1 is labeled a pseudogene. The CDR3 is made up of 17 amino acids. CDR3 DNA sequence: TGTGCCAGCAGCCCCCCGGGCCTATCGAGGGCTAACACTGAAGCTTTCTTT. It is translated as CASSPPGLSRANTEAFF.

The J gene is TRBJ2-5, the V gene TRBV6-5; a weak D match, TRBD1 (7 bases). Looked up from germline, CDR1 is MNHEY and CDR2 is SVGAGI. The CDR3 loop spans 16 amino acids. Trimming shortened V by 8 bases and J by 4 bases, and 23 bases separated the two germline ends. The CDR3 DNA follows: TGTGCCAGCGGTTTAATGGCAGGGGGAGGCGGAGAGACCCAGTACTTC. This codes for CASGLMAGGGGETQYF.

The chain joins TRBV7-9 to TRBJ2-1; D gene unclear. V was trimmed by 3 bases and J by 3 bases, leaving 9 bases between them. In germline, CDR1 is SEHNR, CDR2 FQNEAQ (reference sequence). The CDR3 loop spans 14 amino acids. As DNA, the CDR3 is TGTGCCAGCAGCTTGGGCAGCCGCTACAATGAGCAGTTCTTC. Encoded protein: CASSLGSRYNEQFF.

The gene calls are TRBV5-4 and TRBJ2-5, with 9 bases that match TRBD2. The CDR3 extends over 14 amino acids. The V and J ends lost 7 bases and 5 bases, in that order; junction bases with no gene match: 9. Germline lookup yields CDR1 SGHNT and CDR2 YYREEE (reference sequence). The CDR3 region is CASHLAGAGETQYF. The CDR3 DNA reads TGTGCCAGCCACTTAGCGGGAGCAGGGGAGACCCAGTACTTC.

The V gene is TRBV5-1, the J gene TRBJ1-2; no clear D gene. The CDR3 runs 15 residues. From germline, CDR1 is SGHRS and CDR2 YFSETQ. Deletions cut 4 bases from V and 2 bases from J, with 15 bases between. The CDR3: CASSPGVARNYGYTF. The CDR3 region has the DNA TGCGCCAGCAGCCCCGGGGTGGCCCGCAACTATGGCTACACCTTC.

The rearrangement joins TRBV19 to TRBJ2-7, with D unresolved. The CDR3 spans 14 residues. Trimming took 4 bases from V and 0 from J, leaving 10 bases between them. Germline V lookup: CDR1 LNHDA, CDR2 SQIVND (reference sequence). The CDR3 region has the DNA TGTGCCAGTAGTACTTCACTTAGCTCCTACGAGCAGTACTTC. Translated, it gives CASSTSLSSYEQYF.

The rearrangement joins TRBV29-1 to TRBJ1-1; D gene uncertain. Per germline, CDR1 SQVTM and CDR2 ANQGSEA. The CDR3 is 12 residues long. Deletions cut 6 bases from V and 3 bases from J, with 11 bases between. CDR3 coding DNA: TGCAGCGTGAGTGACGGGGACACTGAAGCTTTCTTT. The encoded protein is CSVSDGDTEAFF.

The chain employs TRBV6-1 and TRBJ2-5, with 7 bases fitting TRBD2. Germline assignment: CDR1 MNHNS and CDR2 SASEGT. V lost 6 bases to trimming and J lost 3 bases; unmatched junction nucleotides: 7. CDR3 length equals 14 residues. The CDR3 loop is CASSPGTNKETQYF. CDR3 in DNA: TGTGCCAGCAGCCCCGGGACTAACAAAGAGACCCAGTACTTC.

This CDR3 is CASSADIAYEQYF. The CDR3 nucleotides read TGTGCCAGCAGTGCGGACATCGCCTACGAGCAGTACTTC. V is TRBV2 and J is TRBJ2-7; D may be TRBD1 (5 bases). The germline V gene encodes CDR1 SNHLY and CDR2 FYNNEI. V was shortened by 4 bases and J by 2 bases, with 9 bases between the two germline ends. The CDR3 is 13 residues long.

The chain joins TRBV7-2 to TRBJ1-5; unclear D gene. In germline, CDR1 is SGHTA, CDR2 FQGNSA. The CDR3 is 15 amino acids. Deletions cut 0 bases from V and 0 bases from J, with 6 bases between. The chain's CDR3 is CASSLAGSSNQPQHF. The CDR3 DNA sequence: TGTGCCAGCAGCTTAGCTGGGAGTAGCAATCAGCCCCAGCATTTT.

This CDR3 is CASSFGDWSYNEQFF. CDR3 DNA sequence: TGTGCCAGCAGTTTCGGGGACTGGTCCTACAATGAGCAGTTCTTC. The V call is TRBV27, the J call TRBJ2-1; possibly TRBD2 for D (6 bases). V lost 3 bases and J 1 base, leaving 10 bases between the germline ends. The CDR3 is 15 residues long. Germline V gives CDR1 MNHEY, CDR2 SMNVEV (reference sequence).

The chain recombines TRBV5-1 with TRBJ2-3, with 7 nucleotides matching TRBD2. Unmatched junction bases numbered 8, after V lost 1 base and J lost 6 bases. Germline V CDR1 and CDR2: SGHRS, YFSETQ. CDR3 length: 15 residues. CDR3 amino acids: CASSLQGGSADTQYF. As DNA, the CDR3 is TGCGCCAGCAGCTTGCAGGGAGGGTCCGCCGATACGCAGTATTTT.

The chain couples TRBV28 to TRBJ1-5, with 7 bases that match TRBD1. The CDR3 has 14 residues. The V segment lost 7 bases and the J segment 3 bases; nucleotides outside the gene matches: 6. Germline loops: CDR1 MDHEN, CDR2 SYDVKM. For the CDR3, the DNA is TGTGCCAGCAAAGGACAGGAGCCCAATCAGCCCCAGCATTTT. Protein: CASKGQEPNQPQHF.

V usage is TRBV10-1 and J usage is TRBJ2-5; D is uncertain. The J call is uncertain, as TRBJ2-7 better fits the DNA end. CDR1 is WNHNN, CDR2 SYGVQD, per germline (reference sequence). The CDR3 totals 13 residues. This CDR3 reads CASSDRSPYEQYF. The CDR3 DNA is TGCGCCAGCAGTGACCGTTCACCCTACGAGCAGTACTTC.

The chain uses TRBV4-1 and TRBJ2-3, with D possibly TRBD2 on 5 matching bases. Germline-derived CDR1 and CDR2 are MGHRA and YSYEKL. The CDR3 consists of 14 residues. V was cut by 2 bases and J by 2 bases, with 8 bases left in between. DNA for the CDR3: TGCGCCAGCAGCCAAAGCGGAATCACAGATACGCAGTATTTT. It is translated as CASSQSGITDTQYF.

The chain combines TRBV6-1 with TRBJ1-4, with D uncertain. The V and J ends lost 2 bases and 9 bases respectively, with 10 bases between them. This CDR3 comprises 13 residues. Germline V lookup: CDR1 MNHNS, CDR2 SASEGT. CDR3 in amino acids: CASSETVHQKLFF. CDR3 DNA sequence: TGTGCCAGCAGTGAAACGGTCCATCAAAAACTGTTTTTT.

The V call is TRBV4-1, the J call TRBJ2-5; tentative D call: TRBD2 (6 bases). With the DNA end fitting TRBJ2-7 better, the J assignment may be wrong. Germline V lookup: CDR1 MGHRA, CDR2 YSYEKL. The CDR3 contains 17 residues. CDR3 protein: CASSRVYVRDSSYEQYF. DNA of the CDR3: TGCGCCAGCAGCCGGGTATACGTTCGGGACTCATCCTACGAGCAGTACTTC.

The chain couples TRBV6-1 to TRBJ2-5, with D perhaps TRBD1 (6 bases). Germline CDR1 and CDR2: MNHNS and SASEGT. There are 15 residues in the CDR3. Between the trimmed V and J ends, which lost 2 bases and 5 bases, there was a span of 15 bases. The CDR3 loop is CASSEIEQGSETQYF. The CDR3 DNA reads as TGTGCCAGCAGTGAAATCGAACAGGGTTCGGAGACCCAGTACTTC.